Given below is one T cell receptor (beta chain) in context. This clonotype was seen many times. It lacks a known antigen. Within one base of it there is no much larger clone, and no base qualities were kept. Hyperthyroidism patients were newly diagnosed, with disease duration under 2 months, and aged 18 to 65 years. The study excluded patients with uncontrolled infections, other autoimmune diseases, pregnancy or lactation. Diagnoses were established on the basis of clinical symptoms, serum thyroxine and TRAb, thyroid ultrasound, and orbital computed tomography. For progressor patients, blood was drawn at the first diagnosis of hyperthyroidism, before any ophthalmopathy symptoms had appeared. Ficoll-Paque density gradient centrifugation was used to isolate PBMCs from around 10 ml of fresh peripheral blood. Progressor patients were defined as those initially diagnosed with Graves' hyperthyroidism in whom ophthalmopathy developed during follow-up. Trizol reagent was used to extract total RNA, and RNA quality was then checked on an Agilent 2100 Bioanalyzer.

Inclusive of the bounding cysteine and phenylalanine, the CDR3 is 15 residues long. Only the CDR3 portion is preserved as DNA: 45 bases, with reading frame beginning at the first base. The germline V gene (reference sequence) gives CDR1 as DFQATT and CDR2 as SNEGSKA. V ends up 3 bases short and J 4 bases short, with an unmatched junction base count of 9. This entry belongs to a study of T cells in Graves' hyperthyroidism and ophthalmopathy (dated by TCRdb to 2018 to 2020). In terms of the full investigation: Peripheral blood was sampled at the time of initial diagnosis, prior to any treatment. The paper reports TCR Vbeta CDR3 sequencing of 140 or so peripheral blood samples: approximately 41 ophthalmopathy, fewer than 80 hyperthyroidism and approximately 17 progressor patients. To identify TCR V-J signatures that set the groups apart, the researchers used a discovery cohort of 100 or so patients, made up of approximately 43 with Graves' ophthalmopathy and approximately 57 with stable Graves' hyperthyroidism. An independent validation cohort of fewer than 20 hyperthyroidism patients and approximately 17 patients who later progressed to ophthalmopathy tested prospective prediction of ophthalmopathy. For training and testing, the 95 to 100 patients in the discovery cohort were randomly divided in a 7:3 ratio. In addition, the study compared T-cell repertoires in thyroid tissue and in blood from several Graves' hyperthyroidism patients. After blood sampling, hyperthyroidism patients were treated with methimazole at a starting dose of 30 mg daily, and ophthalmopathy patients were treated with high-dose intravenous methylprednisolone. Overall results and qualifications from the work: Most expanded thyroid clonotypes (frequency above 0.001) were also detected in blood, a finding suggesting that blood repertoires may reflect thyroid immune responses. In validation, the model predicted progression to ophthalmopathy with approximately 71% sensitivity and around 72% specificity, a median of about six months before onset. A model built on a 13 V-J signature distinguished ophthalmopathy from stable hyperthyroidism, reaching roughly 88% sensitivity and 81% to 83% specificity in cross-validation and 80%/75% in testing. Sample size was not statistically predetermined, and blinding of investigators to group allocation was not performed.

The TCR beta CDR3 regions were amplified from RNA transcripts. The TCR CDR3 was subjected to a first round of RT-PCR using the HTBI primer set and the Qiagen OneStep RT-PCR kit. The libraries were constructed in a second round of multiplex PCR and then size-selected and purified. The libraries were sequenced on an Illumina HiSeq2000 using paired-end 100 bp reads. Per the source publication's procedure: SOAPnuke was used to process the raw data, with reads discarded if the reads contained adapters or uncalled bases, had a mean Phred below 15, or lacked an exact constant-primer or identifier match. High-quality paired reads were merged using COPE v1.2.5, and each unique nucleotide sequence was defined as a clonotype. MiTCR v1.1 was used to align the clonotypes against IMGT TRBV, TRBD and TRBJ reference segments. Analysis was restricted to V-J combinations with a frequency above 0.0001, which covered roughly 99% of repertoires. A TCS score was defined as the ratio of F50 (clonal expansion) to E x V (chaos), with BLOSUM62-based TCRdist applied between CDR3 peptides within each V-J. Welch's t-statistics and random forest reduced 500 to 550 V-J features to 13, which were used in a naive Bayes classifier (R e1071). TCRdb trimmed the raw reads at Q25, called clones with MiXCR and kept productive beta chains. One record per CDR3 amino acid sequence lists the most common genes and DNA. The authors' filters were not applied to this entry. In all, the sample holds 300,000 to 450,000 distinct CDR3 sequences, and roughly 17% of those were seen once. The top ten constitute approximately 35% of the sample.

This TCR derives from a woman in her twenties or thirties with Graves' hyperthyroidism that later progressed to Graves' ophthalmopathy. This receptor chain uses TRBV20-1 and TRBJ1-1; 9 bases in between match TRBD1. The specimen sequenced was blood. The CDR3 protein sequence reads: CSARPGQGMVTEAFF. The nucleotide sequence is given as TGCAGTGCTAGGCCTGGACAGGGGATGGTCACTGAAGCTTTCTTT.